These 3 T cell receptor beta chains originate from one sample sequenced in a study of shared clonotypes between healthy human individuals. The method was immunoSEQ multiplex PCR; TCRdb's version includes in-frame clones alone and lacks a portion of them. The data contain about 590,000 clones, 95% to 96% of them seen just once; the ten biggest clones take up approximately 0.1%. CD8 cells regarded as naive lacked CD45RO, were positively chosen for CCR7, and omitted terminally differentiated effector memory CD45RA+ cells. Sequences were obtained from naive CD8+ T cells sorted from blood. The receptors derive from a woman under 40 in good health.

The sample holds one count of this clone. The V gene is TRBV28, the J gene TRBJ2-3; D is ambiguous. Trimming left V 4 bases short and J 4 bases short, with 9 bases between. The CDR3 is 13 residues long. Per the germline V gene, CDR1 is MDHEN and CDR2 is SYDVKM. CDR3 nucleotides: TGTGCCAGCAGTTCGACGAGCGCAGATACGCAGTATTTT. Amino acid sequence: CASSSTSADTQYF. The full variable domain, in which reference TRBV28 and TRBJ2-3 provide the parts outside the CDR3, is DVKVTQSSRYLVKRTGEKVFLECVQDMDHENMFWYRQDPGLGLRLIYFSYDVKMKEKGDIPEGYSVSREKKERFSLILESASTNQTSMYLCASSSTSADTQYFGPGTRLTVL.

The gene calls are TRBV7-8 and TRBJ2-7, with TRBD1 identical over 8 bases. V was pared by 3 bases and J by 2 bases, with 3 bases of the junction left unmatched. This CDR3 contains 14 residues. In germline, CDR1 is SGHVS, CDR2 FQNEAQ. This CDR3 is CASSFGTGAYEQYF. Written as DNA, the CDR3 is TGTGCCAGCAGCTTTGGGACAGGAGCCTACGAGCAGTACTTC.

The chain has TRBV11-2 and TRBJ2-7, with D tentatively TRBD1 (5 bases). This CDR3 region has 13 residues. V lost 9 bases, J lost 3 bases, and 15 bases lay in between. The germline gives CDR1 SGHAT, CDR2 FQNNGV. CDR3 amino acids: CASKDTSHYEQYF. CDR3 DNA: TGTGCCAGTAAGGACACAAGTCACTACGAGCAGTACTTC.